This T cell receptor beta chain was found in a study of T cell responses to AZD1222 COVID-19 vaccine. The CDR3 is 17 residues long. Germline-derived CDR1 and CDR2 are LNHDA and SQIVND (reference sequence). V lost 6 bases to trimming and J lost 5 bases, with 22 bases between them. As for this clone: The antigen is unknown.

The repertoire was sequenced with immunoSEQ multiplex PCR; TCRdb's copy has only in-frame clones and lacks some. The sample lists 65,000 to 85,000 clones; 75% to 90% were seen once. Overall study findings and caveats: Donors were mostly white British, more females; clonal diversity possibly underestimated. Just five to seven people given AZD1222 tested seropositive at baseline. Spike-wide coverage was observed for vaccine-associated CD4 TCRs, with dominant responses at 160-218 and 743-854. Spike-specific TCR breadth and depth were elevated following two AZD1222 doses.

The origin of this receptor is an adult who received the AZD1222 COVID-19 vaccine. This specimen consisted of peripheral blood, obtained 28 days after the second AZD1222 dose. The gene calls are TRBV19 and TRBJ1-4, with D tentatively TRBD1 (6 bases). CDR3 region: CASRRTGQSEANEKLFF. The CDR3 coding sequence is TGTGCCAGTAGGCGAACAGGGCAGAGTGAGGCGAATGAAAAACTGTTTTTT.